Included here is one T cell receptor (beta chain) sequence, with context. The antigen remains unidentified. Unexposed donor CD4+ T cells date from about 2011-2018, before the COVID-19 pandemic. CD4+ T cells were isolated from the cells after about 11 days of culture. Testing used SARS-CoV-2 S/N and four cold-coronavirus spikes on unexposed-donor CD4+ T cells, cells permitting. This CDR3 has 15 amino acids. In germline, CDR1 is SGHNT, CDR2 YYREEE (reference sequence). V lost 4 bases and J lost 3; bases outside the gene matches: 6. The table came from immunoSEQ multiplex PCR; TCRdb's copy has only in-frame clones and leaves some out. The table records about 21,000 clones, 72% of them present only once. The source of the sample is a study of CD4 T cells in relation to SARS-CoV-2 and coronaviruses. In the study overall: Shared crossreactive spike epitopes were mapped to their HLA restriction. General study results and limits: Samples before the pandemic and after infection were not matched within any donor.

This TCR was sampled from a human donor in good health. The V and J genes are TRBV5-4 and TRBJ2-2; 7 nucleotides match TRBD2. Sequenced sample: CD4+ T cells from PBMCs, cultured in vitro. The CDR3 region has the DNA TGTGCCAGCAGCCGGGGCGGGGGACACACCGGGGAGCTGTTTTTT. This encodes CASSRGGGHTGELFF.